These T cell receptor beta chains were read from a single sample in a study of blood T cell repertoires in COVID-19. Generated by immunoSEQ multiplex PCR, the TCRdb table keeps only in-frame clones and is missing some. Here the sample spans approximately 230,000 clones, 65% to 90% being singletons. Sequencing input: PBMCs or T cells enriched from blood (not recorded which). These receptors came from a man in his late teens or twenties who had recovered from COVID-19. The conserved cysteine and the conserved F or W are not part of the CDR3 here. The D gene is left open where the match is weak.

d_gene,j_gene,v_gene,CDR3aa
NA,TRBJ2-7,TRBV28,ASSPPRGFSYEQY
NA,TRBJ1-1,TRBV5-1,ASSYGEGAEAF
NA,TRBJ1-5,TRBV5-1,ASSLGQEGQPQH
TRBD1,TRBJ1-4,TRBV9,ASSVEGGDRVKLF
NA,TRBJ2-7,TRBV7-9,ASSLILTSYEQY
TRBD2,TRBJ2-2,TRBV24-1,ATSDPSGTNTGELF
TRBD2,TRBJ2-5,TRBV2,ASRAGGETQY
NA,TRBJ1-1,TRBV6-1,ASSDLLGQSTEAF
TRBD1,TRBJ1-1,TRBV19,ASRTGGTEAF
NA,TRBJ1-5,TRBV30,AWSGQEKQPQH
TRBD1,TRBJ1-1,TRBV28,ASFGSGTGNTEAF
TRBD1,TRBJ2-5,TRBV5-1,ASSVGQGAKETQY
NA,TRBJ2-3,TRBV2,ASSPSRTLTDTQY
TRBD2,TRBJ2-1,TRBV7-6,ASSLGPLAGAIAF
NA,TRBJ1-2,TRBV2,ASSMRLSQSGYT
TRBD1,TRBJ1-1,TRBV6-5,ASSLWTGGTEAF
TRBD2,TRBJ2-1,TRBV27,ASNPIGGGSQF
NA,TRBJ1-3,TRBV6-5,ASTRGALGNTIY
TRBD2,TRBJ2-5,TRBV5-4,ASSTKLADQETQY
TRBD2,TRBJ2-7,TRBV4-2,ASSLSRPSGRGYEQY
TRBD1,TRBJ1-5,TRBV28,ATLQGAGQPQH
TRBD2,TRBJ2-1,TRBV7-2,ASSLEASGPYNEQF
TRBD1,TRBJ2-7,TRBV29-1,SVEDQQGQQQY
NA,TRBJ2-3,TRBV30,AWSPVLDTQY
NA,TRBJ1-3,TRBV5-4,ASSPGSPSGNTIY
NA,TRBJ1-3,TRBV12-3/TRBV12-4,ASTVYGGDTIY
TRBD2,TRBJ2-2,TRBV6-5,ASSSGGYTGELF
NA,TRBJ2-7,TRBV30,AWREYLESGYEQY
NA,TRBJ1-3,TRBV6-1,ASSAAREGSGNTIY
NA,TRBJ2-1,TRBV5-1,ASSPLGIWESYNEQF
NA,TRBJ2-1,TRBV15,ATSRADNEQF
NA,TRBJ2-1,TRBV5-5,ASSSALTIYNEQF
TRBD1,TRBJ1-2,TRBV5-8,ASSHRDRAYGYT
NA,TRBJ2-7,TRBV19,ASSIGSEPYERQY
NA,TRBJ2-7,TRBV6-2/TRBV6-3,ASSWEYEQY
NA,TRBJ2-1,TRBV7-2,ASSLDYNNEQF
TRBD2,TRBJ2-5,TRBV5-4,ASSELAGGQETQY
TRBD2,TRBJ2-3,TRBV29-1,SATTSGGVDTQY
TRBD2,TRBJ2-7,TRBV5-1,ASSLGTSGYEQY
NA,TRBJ2-1,TRBV11-3,ASSGRQASSYNEQF
NA,TRBJ2-5,TRBV2,ASSELRGLGETQY
NA,TRBJ2-5,TRBV5-3,ARSLGWGSYQETQY
TRBD2,TRBJ2-2,TRBV12-5,ASGGSGDGELF